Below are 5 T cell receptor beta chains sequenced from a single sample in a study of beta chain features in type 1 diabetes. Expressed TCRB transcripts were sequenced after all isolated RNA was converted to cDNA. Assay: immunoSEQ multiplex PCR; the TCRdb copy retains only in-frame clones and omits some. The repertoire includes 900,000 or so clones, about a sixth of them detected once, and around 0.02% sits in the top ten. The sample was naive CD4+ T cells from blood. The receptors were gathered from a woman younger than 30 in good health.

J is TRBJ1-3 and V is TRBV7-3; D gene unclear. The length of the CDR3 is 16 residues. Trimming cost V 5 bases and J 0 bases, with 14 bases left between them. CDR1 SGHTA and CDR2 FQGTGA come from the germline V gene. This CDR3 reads CASSPPGENSGNTIYF. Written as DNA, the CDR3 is TGTGCCAGCAGCCCCCCCGGGGAAAACTCTGGAAACACCATATATTTT.

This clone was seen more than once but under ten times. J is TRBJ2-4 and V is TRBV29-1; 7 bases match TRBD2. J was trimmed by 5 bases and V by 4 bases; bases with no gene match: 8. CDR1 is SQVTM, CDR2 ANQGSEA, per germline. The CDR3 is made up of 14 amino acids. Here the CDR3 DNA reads TGCAGCGTTGGGCCGGGAGGTTCTCAAAACATTCAGTACTTC. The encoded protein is CSVGPGGSQNIQYF.

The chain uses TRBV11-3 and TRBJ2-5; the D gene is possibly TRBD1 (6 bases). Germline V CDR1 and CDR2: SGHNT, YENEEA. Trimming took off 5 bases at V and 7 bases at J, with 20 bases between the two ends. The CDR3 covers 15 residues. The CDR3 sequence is CASSTTGLLSGTQYF. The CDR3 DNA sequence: TGTGCCAGCAGCACGACAGGATTGCTCTCGGGGACCCAGTACTTC.

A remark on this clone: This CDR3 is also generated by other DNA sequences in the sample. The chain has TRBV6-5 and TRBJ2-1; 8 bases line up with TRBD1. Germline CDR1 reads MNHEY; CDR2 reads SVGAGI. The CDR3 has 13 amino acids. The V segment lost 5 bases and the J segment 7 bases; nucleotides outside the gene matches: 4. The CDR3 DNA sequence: TGTGCCAGCAGTCGGACAGGGTATAATGAGCAGTTCTTC. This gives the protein CASSRTGYNEQFF.

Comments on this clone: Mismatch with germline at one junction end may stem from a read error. Here the CDR3 reads CASAPQGAPYGYTF. CDR3 DNA sequence: TGTGCCAGCGCACCACAGGGGGCTCCTTATGGCTACACCTTC. This chain connects TRBV18 to TRBJ1-2; 9 positions match TRBD1. This CDR3 has 14 residues. Germline CDR1 is KGHSH and CDR2 is LQKENI.